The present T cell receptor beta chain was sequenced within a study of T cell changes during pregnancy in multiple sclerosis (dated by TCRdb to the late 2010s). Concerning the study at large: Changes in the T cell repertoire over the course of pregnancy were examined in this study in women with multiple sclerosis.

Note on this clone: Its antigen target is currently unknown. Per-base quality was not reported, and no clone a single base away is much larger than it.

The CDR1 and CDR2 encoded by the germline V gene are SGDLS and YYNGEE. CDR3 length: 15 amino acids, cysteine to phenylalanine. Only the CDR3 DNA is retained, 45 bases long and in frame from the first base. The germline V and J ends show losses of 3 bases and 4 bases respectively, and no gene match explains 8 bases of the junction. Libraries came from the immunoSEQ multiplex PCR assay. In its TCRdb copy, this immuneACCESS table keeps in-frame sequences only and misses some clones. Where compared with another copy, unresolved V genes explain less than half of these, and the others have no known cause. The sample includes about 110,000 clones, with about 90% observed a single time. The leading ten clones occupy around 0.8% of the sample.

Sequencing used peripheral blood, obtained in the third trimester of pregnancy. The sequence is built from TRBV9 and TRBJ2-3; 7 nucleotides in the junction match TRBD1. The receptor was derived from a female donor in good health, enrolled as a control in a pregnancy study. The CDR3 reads CASSAVQGYADTQYF. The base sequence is TGTGCCAGCAGCGCAGTACAGGGGTACGCAGATACGCAGTATTTT.